Listed here are 21 T cell receptor beta chains from one sample, sequenced in a study of T cells expressing NK-cell markers (dated by TCRdb to about 2020). Libraries came from 5' RACE. TCRdb lists the instrument as Illumina HiSeq 2000. The reads were reprocessed in TCRdb, with one entry per CDR3 protein sequence and no accompanying DNA. The table for this sample records 350,000 to 450,000 distinct CDR3 sequences. Clones ranked in the top ten supply roughly 5.2% of the sample. The sequenced sample consisted of blood T cells: a sorted CD56 or NKG2C T cell subset, CD4+ or CD8+ T cells, or bulk PBMC T cells (not recorded which). The receptors here all came from a man aged 18-75 years in good health.

V is TRBV24-1 and J is TRBJ2-1; with no DNA, the TCRdb D assignment of TRBD2 cannot be verified. The CDR3 extends over 15 amino acids. The germline V gene has CDR1 KGHDR and CDR2 SFDVKD. The CDR3 protein is CATSELSASYNEQFF.

The chain combines TRBV6-2 or TRBV6-3 with TRBJ2-7; TCRdb picks TRBD1, but there is no DNA to check that call. The CDR3 extends over 15 amino acids. Germline CDR1 reads MNHEY; CDR2 reads SVGEGT. This CDR3 is CASSRTGTGENEQYF.

This clonotype is medium-sized by frequency. The genes are TRBV3-1 and TRBJ2-7; TCRdb selects TRBD1, and the lack of DNA leaves this call unchecked. The CDR3 loop spans 13 amino acids. Germline V gene sequence: CDR1 LGHDT, CDR2 YNNKEL (reference sequence). The CDR3 is CASLGQSSYEQYF.

This chain links TRBV7-2 with TRBJ2-1; TCRdb selects TRBD2, and the lack of DNA leaves this call unchecked. Germline V gene data show CDR1 as SGHTA and CDR2 as FQGNSA. This CDR3 is 14 amino acids long. CDR3 loop: CASSGSGRNNEQFF. Full variable domain (missing parts from reference TRBV7-2 and TRBJ2-1): GAGVSQSPSNKVTEKGKDVELRCDPISGHTALYWYRQSLGQGLEFLIYFQGNSAPDKSGLPSDRFSAERTGGSVSTLTIQRTQQEDSAVYLCASSGSGRNNEQFFGPGTRLTVL.

The chain links TRBV2 to TRBJ2-5. In germline, CDR1 is SNHLY, CDR2 FYNNEI. The CDR3 totals 13 residues. The CDR3: CASTKPAQETQYF.

This rearrangement joins TRBV5-1 to TRBJ2-1; without DNA, the TCRdb call of TRBD1 cannot be checked. Germline CDR1 is SGHRS and CDR2 is YFSETQ. This CDR3 region has 15 residues. The CDR3 region is CASSINRGGLNEQFF.

The chain recombines TRBV7-8 with TRBJ2-4; TCRdb returns TRBD2, unconfirmable since there is no DNA. The CDR3 spans 15 residues. Germline V gene sequence: CDR1 SGHVS, CDR2 FQNEAQ. The CDR3 loop is CASSYAGGQDHIQYF.

The rearrangement links TRBV6-5 to TRBJ2-7; TCRdb's D call, TRBD1, is unchecked because there is no DNA. The CDR3 extends over 14 amino acids. Germline CDR1 MNHEY, CDR2 SVGAGI. CDR3 residues: CASSLTGTDLEQYF.

The chain is built from TRBV12-3 or TRBV12-4 and TRBJ2-5; no DNA is available, so the TRBD1 call from TCRdb remains unchecked. This CDR3 comprises 11 residues. The CDR3 here is CASRGRETQYF.

The V gene is TRBV5-1, the J gene TRBJ1-2. This CDR3 has 15 residues. Germline values: CDR1 SGHRS, CDR2 YFSETQ. CDR3 sequence: CASSPWGKGLYGYTF.

The genes are TRBV4-1 and TRBJ1-2. The CDR3 consists of 14 residues. The germline CDR1 and CDR2 sequences are MGHRA and YSYEKL. CDR3: CASSQEVQPYGYTF.

The chain links TRBV14 to TRBJ1-4; the TRBD1 assignment by TCRdb is unverifiable without DNA. The V gene's germline CDR1 is SGHDN and CDR2 FVKESK. The CDR3 is 14 amino acids. The CDR3 protein is CASSQRGGTGKLFF.

J is TRBJ2-1 and V is TRBV7-6; the D call from TCRdb, TRBD1, cannot be confirmed without DNA. Germline V gives CDR1 SGHVS, CDR2 FNYEAQ. CDR3 length: 16 residues. CDR3 region: CASSSHRGLASNEQFF.

The rearrangement joins TRBV10-3 to TRBJ1-1. Germline lookup yields CDR1 ENHRY and CDR2 SYGVKD. This CDR3 contains 13 residues. This CDR3 is CAISEYENTEAFF.

The gene calls are TRBV28 and TRBJ2-7; TCRdb's D call, TRBD1, is unchecked because there is no DNA. The CDR3 is made up of 13 amino acids. Germline loops: CDR1 MDHEN, CDR2 SYDVKM. CDR3 in amino acids: CASRETGVYEQYF.

The CDR3 loop is CASMMDRAPYGYTF. The chain uses TRBV6-1 and TRBJ1-2; TCRdb indicates TRBD1, and absent DNA this call remains unverified. The germline gives CDR1 MNHNS, CDR2 SASEGT. The CDR3 spans 14 residues.

The chain combines TRBV3-1 with TRBJ1-1; TCRdb's D call, TRBD1, is unchecked because there is no DNA. Germline V gene sequence: CDR1 LGHDT, CDR2 YNNKEL (reference sequence). The CDR3 has 14 residues. The CDR3 here is CASSQTQGISKAFF.

The V and J genes are TRBV6-2 or TRBV6-3 and TRBJ2-3. Germline values: CDR1 MNHEY, CDR2 SVGEGT. CDR3 length: 16 residues. The CDR3 is CASRLPGLAGTDTQYF.

The J gene is TRBJ2-4, the V gene TRBV5-8; TCRdb's assignment of TRBD2 cannot be checked, as there is no DNA. The CDR3 contains 13 residues. In germline, CDR1 is SGHTS, CDR2 YDEGEE. The CDR3 is CASRRRGQNIQYF. Together with reference TRBV5-8 and TRBJ2-4, the CDR3 gives the full variable domain: EAGVTQSPTHLIKTRGQQATLRCSPISGHTSVYWYQQALGLGLQFLLWYDEGEERNRGNFPPRFSGRQFPNYSSELNVNALELEDSALYLCASRRRGQNIQYFGAGTRLSVL.

The gene calls are TRBV5-1 and TRBJ2-1; TCRdb proposes TRBD1, but this gene call is untestable without DNA. Germline V CDR1 and CDR2: SGHRS, YFSETQ. CDR3 length: 17 amino acids. CDR3 in amino acids: CASTGTASLRSYNEQFF. The full variable domain, its missing parts supplied by reference TRBV5-1 and TRBJ2-1, is KAGVTQTPRYLIKTRGQQVTLSCSPISGHRSVSWYQQTPGQGLQFLFEYFSETQRNKGNFPGRFSGRQFSNSRSEMNVSTLELGDSALYLCASTGTASLRSYNEQFFGPGTRLTVL.

The chain combines TRBV7-6 with TRBJ2-3; the D call from TCRdb, TRBD1, cannot be confirmed without DNA. Germline-derived CDR1 and CDR2 are SGHVS and FNYEAQ. The CDR3 consists of 16 residues. The CDR3 sequence is CASSSKGQGVTDTQYF. Drawing the rest from reference TRBV7-6 and TRBJ2-3, the complete variable domain is GAGVSQSPRYKVTKRGQDVALRCDPISGHVSLYWYRQALGQGPEFLTYFNYEAQQDKSGLPNDRFSAERPEGSISTLTIQRTEQRDSAMYRCASSSKGQGVTDTQYFGPGTRLTVL.